Listed below are T cell receptor beta chains from one sample, sequenced in a study of blood T cell repertoires in COVID-19. Assay: immunoSEQ multiplex PCR; the TCRdb copy retains only in-frame clones and omits some. The sample contains roughly 400,000 clones, around 87% of which appear only once. Sequenced: peripheral blood. The source of these receptors is an older woman with COVID-19, enrolled during active disease. Both conserved end residues are part of each CDR3. D genes are given only for firm matches. A clone size is listed for some rows: how often the clone was seen (once, few, many), or a class if it is expanded.

J,size,V,D,DNA,CDR3
TRBJ1-2,-,TRBV2,TRBD1,TGTGCCAGCAGGCAACCAGGGGGCGCCGGCTATGGCTACACCTTC,CASRQPGGAGYGYTF
TRBJ1-3,-,TRBV30,-,TGTGCCTGTACACCAGGGAACTCTGGAAACACCATATATTTT,CACTPGNSGNTIYF
TRBJ1-6,-,TRBV19,TRBD1,TGTGCCAGTAGTATAGGGGACAGAGATAATTCACCCCTCCACTTT,CASSIGDRDNSPLHF
TRBJ2-1,-,TRBV5-1,-,TGCGCCAGCAGCCGGGAGCTAGATTTCAATGAGCAGTTCTTC,CASSRELDFNEQFF
TRBJ2-4,once,TRBV12-3/TRBV12-4,-,TGTGCCAGCAGGGCCGGGAACATTCAGTACTTC,CASRAGNIQYF
TRBJ2-7,-,TRBV21-1,-,TGTGCCACCACAGAACCCGCCTACGAGCAGTACTTC,CATTEPAYEQYF
TRBJ2-3,-,TRBV4-1,TRBD2,TGCGCCAGCAGCCAGGCGACTAGCACCCTGGGCGATACGCAGTATTTT,CASSQATSTLGDTQYF
TRBJ1-2,-,TRBV5-1,TRBD1,TGCGCCAGCAGCTTGGGACAGGGGGTTGGCTACACCTTC,CASSLGQGVGYTF
TRBJ1-1,-,TRBV27,-,TGTGCCAGCAGTTTATGGGCTGGCAGGGGTAACACTGAAGCTTTCTTT,CASSLWAGRGNTEAFF
TRBJ1-1,-,TRBV6-6,-,TGTGCCAGCAGTTACCCAGGACTGGATACTGAAGCTTTCTTT,CASSYPGLDTEAFF
TRBJ1-1,-,TRBV11-3,TRBD1,TGTGCCAGCAGCCCGGGGACAGGGGATAACACTGAAGCTTTCTTT,CASSPGTGDNTEAFF
TRBJ2-5,-,TRBV2,-,TGTGCCAGCAGTGAACGAGGAGGGGTAGGGGAGACCCAGTACTTC,CASSERGGVGETQYF
TRBJ1-5,-,TRBV28,TRBD1,TGTGCCAGCAGTTTATATCTTGTGACAGGGGATCAGCCCCAGCATTTT,CASSLYLVTGDQPQHF